This entry features one T cell receptor beta chain sequence. Its specific antigen is unknown. Nothing much larger sits one base from this clone, and base qualities are not available. The data belong to a study of CD4 T cells in relation to SARS-CoV-2 and coronaviruses (dated by TCRdb to about 2021). Some background on the complete study: A median age of around 37 years, with a range of roughly 21 to 75 years, was recorded for the full convalescent cohort of 12 to 13 patients. Of the 12 convalescent patients, 8 were male and 4 were female, and two of the subjects were Hispanic. Using patient-derived lymphoblastoid cell lines, the shared crossreactive spike epitopes were mapped to their HLA restriction. The study assessed, at the TCR clonotype level, memory CD4+ T cell crossreactivity between SARS-CoV-2 and common cold coronavirus spike proteins. The Adaptive Biotechnologies TCR-sequencing kit was used to sequence samples from a few pre-COVID donors and the naive versus memory experiments, whereas other data were Illumina-based. A different TCR-beta assay, based on Illumina, was used to sequence expansion assays from other donors in the study. Results and caveats for the whole study, not just this receptor: Small numbers of patients and of tested TCRs limited the study. Crossreactivity analysis was centred on spike protein, so crossreactivity against other viral proteins was not assessed. In about 60% of donors, memory CD4+ clonotypes turned up that crossrecognized SARS-CoV-2 and at least one common cold coronavirus spike. Compared with monoreactive clones, crossreactive clones had significantly weaker SARS-CoV-2-driven expansion, a result consistent with antigenic imprinting. Because no donor provided both pre-pandemic and post-infection samples, tracing the source of pre-existing responses was limited. Sequencing naive versus memory cells indicated that the assay picks up memory recall responses, not primary responses primed during culture.

The CDR3 holds 15 amino acids from the cysteine to the phenylalanine. The only DNA kept is the CDR3, 45 bases in frame from the first base. For CDR1 and CDR2, the germline V gene lists LGHNT and FRNRAP. V loses 5 bases, J loses 1 base, and the germline ends lie 14 bases apart. Uncultured naive and memory CD4+ T cell DNA received deep-resolution immunoSEQ TCR-beta sequencing. Processing in the source paper ran as follows. During preprocessing, nonproductive sequences were removed, as were CDR3s that did not start with C, did not end with F or W, or were shorter than 7 amino acids. Cultured and uncultured naive and memory CD4+ repertoires were searched for previously identified spike- and CEF-reactive CDR3s. Pairwise Levenshtein distance, computed with the stringdist R package after three terminal residues were trimmed from each end, was used as the measure of CDR3 homology. TCRdb stores this immuneACCESS table with in-frame sequences only. Part of the clones is absent; in the studies checked, under half of the shortfall reflects unresolved V genes, and no reason is known for the rest. The V and J calls and clone size were taken over from that table, and D and trimming were inferred from the DNA. This sample has 50,000 to 65,000 clones in its table, and 92% of those were observed once. The ten biggest clones cover under 0.4% of the sample.

Naive and memory CD4+ T cells were separated from cryopreserved PBMCs by CD4 enrichment followed by EasySep naive CD4+ T cell enrichment. Ficoll-Paque PLUS gradient centrifugation was used to isolate PBMCs from leukapheresis product or whole blood. PBMCs were either cryopreserved at -140 degrees C or used fresh in the expansion assay. The QIAamp Micro DNA Kit was used to extract genomic DNA from the CD4+ T cells. The TCR comes from an adult with COVID-19. The chain employs TRBV12-5 and TRBJ2-5; a confident D gene designation cannot be given. The material sequenced was naive CD4+ T cells from PBMCs. This specimen's cell subset or site label, per the study, means: naive CD4+ T cells isolated by negative enrichment. DNA sequence: TGTGCTAGTGGTATAAGTGGATCGGTCCAAGAGACCCAGTACTTC. Its translation is CASGISGSVQETQYF.